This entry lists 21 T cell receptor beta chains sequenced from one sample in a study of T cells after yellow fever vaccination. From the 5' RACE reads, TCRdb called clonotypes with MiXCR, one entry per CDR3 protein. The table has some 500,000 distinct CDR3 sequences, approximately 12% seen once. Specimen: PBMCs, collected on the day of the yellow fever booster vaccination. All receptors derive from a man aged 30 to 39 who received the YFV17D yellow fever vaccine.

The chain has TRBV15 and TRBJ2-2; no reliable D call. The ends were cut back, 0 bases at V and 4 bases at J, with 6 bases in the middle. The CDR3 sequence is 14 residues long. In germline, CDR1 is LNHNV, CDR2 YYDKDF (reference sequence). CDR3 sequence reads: CATSRDQSTGELFF. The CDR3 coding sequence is TGTGCCACCAGCAGAGATCAAAGCACCGGGGAGCTGTTTTTT.

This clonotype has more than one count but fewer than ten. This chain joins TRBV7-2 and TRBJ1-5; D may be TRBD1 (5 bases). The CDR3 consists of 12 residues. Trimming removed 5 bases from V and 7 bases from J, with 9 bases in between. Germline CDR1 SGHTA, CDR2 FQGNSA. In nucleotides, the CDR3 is TGTGCCAGCAGCAAAACAGGCCAGCCCCAGCATTTT. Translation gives CASSKTGQPQHF. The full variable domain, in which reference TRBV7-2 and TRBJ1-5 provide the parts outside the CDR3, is GAGVSQSPSNKVTEKGKDVELRCDPISGHTALYWYRQSLGQGLEFLIYFQGNSAPDKSGLPSDRFSAERTGGSVSTLTIQRTQQEDSAVYLCASSKTGQPQHFGDGTRLSIL.

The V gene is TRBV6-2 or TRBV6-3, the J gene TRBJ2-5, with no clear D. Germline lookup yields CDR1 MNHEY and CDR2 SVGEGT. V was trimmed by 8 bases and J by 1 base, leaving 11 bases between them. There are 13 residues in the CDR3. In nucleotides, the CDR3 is TGTGCCAGCGGTAGGCGGAGCCAAGAGACCCAGTACTTC. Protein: CASGRRSQETQYF.

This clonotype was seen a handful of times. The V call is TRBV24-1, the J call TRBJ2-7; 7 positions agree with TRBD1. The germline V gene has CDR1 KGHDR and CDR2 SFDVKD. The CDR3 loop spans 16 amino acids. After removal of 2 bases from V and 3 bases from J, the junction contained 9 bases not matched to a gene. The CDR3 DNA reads TGTGCCACCAGTGATTCGAGTCGGACAGGATTCTACGAGCAGTACTTC. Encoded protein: CATSDSSRTGFYEQYF.

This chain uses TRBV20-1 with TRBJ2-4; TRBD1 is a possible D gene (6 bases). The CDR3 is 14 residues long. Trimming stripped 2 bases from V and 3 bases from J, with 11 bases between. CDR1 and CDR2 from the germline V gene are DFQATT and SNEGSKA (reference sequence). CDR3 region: CSARNQGIKNIQYF. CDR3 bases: TGCAGTGCTAGAAACCAGGGGATCAAAAACATTCAGTACTTC.

The CDR3 DNA sequence: TGTGCCAGCCGGGACAGGGGTTTCGAGCAGTACTTC. Residues: CASRDRGFEQYF. The chain carries TRBV10-3 and TRBJ2-7; 10 bases are a match to TRBD1. V lost 10 bases and J lost 6; bases outside the gene matches: 6. This CDR3 region has 12 residues. Germline-derived CDR1 and CDR2 are ENHRY and SYGVKD.

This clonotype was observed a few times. CDR3 in DNA: TGTGCCAGCAGCCAAGACAGGGGAACTGAAGCTTTCTTT. This sequence encodes CASSQDRGTEAFF. This chain joins TRBV7-2 and TRBJ1-1, with 8 bases lining up with TRBD1. Germline loops: CDR1 SGHTA, CDR2 FQGNSA. CDR3 length equals 13 residues. Trimming removed 5 bases from V and 5 bases from J; junction bases left unmatched: 4.

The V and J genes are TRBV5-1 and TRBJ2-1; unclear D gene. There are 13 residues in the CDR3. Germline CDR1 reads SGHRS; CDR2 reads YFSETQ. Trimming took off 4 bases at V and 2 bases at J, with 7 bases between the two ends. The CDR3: CASSPPTYNEQFF. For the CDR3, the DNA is TGCGCCAGCAGCCCCCCTACCTACAATGAGCAGTTCTTC.

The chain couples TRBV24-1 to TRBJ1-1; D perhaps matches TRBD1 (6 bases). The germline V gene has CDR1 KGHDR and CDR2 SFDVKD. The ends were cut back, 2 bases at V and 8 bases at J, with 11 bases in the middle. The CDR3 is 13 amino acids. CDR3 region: CATSDSAGAEAFF. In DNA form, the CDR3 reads TGTGCCACCAGTGATTCGGCGGGGGCCGAAGCTTTCTTT.

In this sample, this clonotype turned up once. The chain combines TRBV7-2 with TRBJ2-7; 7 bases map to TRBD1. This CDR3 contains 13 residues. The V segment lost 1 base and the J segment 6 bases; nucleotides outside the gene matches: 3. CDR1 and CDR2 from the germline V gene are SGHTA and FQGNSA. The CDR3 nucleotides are TGTGCCAGCAGCTTAGGACAGGGCCGCGAGCAGTACTTC. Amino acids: CASSLGQGREQYF.

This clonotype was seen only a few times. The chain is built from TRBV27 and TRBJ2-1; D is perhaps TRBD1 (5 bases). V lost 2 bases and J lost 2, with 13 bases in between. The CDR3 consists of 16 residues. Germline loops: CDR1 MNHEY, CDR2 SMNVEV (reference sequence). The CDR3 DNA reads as TGTGCCAGCAGTTTAGACAGCTCTCGGGCCTACAATGAGCAGTTCTTC. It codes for CASSLDSSRAYNEQFF.

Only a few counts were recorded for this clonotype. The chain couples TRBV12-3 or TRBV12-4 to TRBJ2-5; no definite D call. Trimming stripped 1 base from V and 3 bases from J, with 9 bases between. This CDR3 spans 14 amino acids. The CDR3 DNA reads TGTGCCAGCAGTTTAGTTACGGCTAAAGAGACCCAGTACTTC. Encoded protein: CASSLVTAKETQYF.

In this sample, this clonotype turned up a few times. The CDR3 DNA is TGTGCCAGCAGTCAGGGCCGGCCCCAGCATTTT. Translated: CASSQGRPQHF. This sequence joins TRBV6-2 or TRBV6-3 and TRBJ1-5; tentative D call: TRBD1 (5 bases). The germline V gene has CDR1 MNHEY and CDR2 SVGEGT. This CDR3 has 11 amino acids. The germline V and J ends were trimmed by 5 bases and 9 bases, with 8 bases remaining between them.

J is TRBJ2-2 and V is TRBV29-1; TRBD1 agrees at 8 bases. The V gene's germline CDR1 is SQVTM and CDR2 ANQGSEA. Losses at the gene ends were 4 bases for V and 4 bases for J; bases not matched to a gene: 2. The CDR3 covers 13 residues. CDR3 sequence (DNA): TGCAGCGTTGCCAGGGGGCGCACCGGGGAGCTGTTTTTT. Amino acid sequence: CSVARGRTGELFF.

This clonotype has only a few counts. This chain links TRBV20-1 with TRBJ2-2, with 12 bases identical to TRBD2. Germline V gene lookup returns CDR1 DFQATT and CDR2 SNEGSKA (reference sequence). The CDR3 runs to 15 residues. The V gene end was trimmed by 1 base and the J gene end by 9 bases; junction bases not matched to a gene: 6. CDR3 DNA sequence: TGCAGTGCTAGAGTAGGACTAGCGGGAACCTGGGAGCTGTTTTTT. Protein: CSARVGLAGTWELFF.

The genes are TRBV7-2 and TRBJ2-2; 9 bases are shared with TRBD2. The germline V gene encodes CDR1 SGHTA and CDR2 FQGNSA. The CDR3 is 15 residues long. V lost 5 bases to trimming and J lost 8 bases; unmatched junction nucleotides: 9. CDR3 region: CASSQAQRGAGELFF. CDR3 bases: TGTGCCAGCAGCCAAGCGCAGCGGGGGGCTGGGGAGCTGTTTTTT.

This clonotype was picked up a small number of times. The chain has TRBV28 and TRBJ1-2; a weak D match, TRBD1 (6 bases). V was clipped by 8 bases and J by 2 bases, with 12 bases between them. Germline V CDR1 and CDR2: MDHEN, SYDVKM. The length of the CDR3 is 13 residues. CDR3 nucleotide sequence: TGTGCCAGCGGGGGGGGGGCGAACTATGGCTACACCTTC. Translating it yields CASGGGANYGYTF.

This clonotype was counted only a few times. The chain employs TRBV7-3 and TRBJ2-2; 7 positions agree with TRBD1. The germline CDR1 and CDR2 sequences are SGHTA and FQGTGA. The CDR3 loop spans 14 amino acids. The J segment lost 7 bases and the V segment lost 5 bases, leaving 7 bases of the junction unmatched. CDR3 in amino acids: CASSVQGSGGELFF. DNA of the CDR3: TGTGCCAGCAGCGTACAGGGGTCGGGCGGGGAGCTGTTTTTT.

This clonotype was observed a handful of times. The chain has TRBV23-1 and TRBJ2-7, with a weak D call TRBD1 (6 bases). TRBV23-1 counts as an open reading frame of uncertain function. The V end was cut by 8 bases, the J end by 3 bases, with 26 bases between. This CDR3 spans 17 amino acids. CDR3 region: CASAALGDRRGVYEQYF. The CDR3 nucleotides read TGCGCCAGCGCCGCCCTCGGCGACAGGAGAGGAGTCTACGAGCAGTACTTC.

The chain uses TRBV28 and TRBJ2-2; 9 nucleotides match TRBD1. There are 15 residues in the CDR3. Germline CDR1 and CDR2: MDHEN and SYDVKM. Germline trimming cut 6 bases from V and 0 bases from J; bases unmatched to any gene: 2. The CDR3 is CASSYRGPNTGELFF. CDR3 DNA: TGTGCCAGCAGCTACAGGGGGCCGAACACCGGGGAGCTGTTTTTT.

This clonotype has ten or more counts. CDR3 nucleotide sequence: TGTGCCAGCAGCTTCGGGGAGGACAGTTCTCTTACGCAGTATTTT. It specifies CASSFGEDSSLTQYF. V and J are TRBV7-9 and TRBJ2-3, with D perhaps matching TRBD1 or TRBD2 (6 bases each). V shed 3 bases and J shed 8 bases, with 18 bases lying between them. The CDR3 runs to 15 residues. CDR1 is SEHNR, CDR2 FQNEAQ, per germline (reference sequence).